The sequence of this T cell receptor (beta chain) was determined in a study of blood T cell repertoires in COVID-19. Background on the study: Samples came from the United States, Italy and Spain, spanning acute and convalescent COVID-19. T cells, B-cell-depleted T cells, or PBMCs supplied cDNA or gDNA.

Trimming pared 2 bases from V and 4 bases from J, leaving 6 bases between. This CDR3 spans 12 amino acids. Germline CDR1 KGHSH, CDR2 LQKENI. Under the authors' procedure: Counts of nucleated cells, estimated from reference gene primer amplification, were obtained. The assay was immunoSEQ multiplex PCR, and TCRdb's table has in-frame clones only and misses some. The V and J calls and clone size are taken from that table; D and trimming were inferred from the DNA. The sample gives roughly 55,000 clones, around 85% of which show up once; around 10% is in the top ten. The TCR was taken from a human donor in a cohort sampled during active COVID-19. The chain has TRBV18 and TRBJ2-7; D is ambiguous. Sequences were obtained from peripheral blood. The CDR3: CASSPSQYEQYF. The CDR3 nucleotides are TGTGCCAGCTCACCATCCCAATACGAGCAGTACTTC.